Listed below are T cell receptor beta chains from one sample, sequenced in a study of blood T cell repertoires in COVID-19. Only in-frame clones appear in the TCRdb table, and some are missing; sequencing was by immunoSEQ multiplex PCR. Among about 260,000 clones listed, approximately 84% were seen once. The sample comprised peripheral blood. These receptors came from a woman of 80 years or more with acute or convalescent COVID-19. Each CDR3 is given with its conserved first and last residue. A D gene is named only where the DNA matches it firmly. Rows may omit the clone size; those that give it use once, few, many or a size class.

abundance,j_gene,d_gene,v_gene,CDR3aa,CDR3nt
.,TRBJ1-3,TRBD1,TRBV25-1,CASSQTGGAGNTIYF,TGTGCCAGCAGCCAGACAGGGGGCGCGGGAAACACCATATATTTT
.,TRBJ1-2,TRBD1,TRBV7-9,CASSSGTGGASGYGYTF,TGTGCCAGCAGCTCAGGCACAGGGGGCGCGTCCGGTTATGGCTACACCTTC
.,TRBJ2-3,.,TRBV6-2/TRBV6-3,CASSYPLTQNTDTQYF,TGTGCCAGCAGTTACCCCCTCACCCAGAACACAGATACGCAGTATTTT
.,TRBJ2-7,.,TRBV18,CASSPLPQGGHEQYF,TGTGCCAGCTCACCACTCCCCCAGGGAGGCCACGAGCAGTACTTC
.,TRBJ2-3,.,TRBV7-3,CASSLDSASPPTDTQYF,TGTGCCAGCAGCTTAGATTCCGCTAGCCCGCCTACAGATACGCAGTATTTT
.,TRBJ2-1,TRBD2,TRBV7-9,CASSYELAGRGFF,TGTGCCAGCAGTTACGAACTAGCGGGAAGGGGGTTCTTC
.,TRBJ2-1,.,TRBV6-5,CASSYRQGGRNEQFF,TGTGCCAGCAGTTACCGCCAGGGGGGTAGAAATGAGCAGTTCTTC
.,TRBJ2-1,TRBD1,TRBV9,CASSVARTPQGNEQFF,TGTGCCAGCAGCGTAGCAAGGACACCACAGGGGAATGAGCAGTTCTTC
once,TRBJ1-2,.,TRBV5-8,CASSFRGGIGYGYTF,TGTGCCAGCAGCTTTCGGGGGGGAATCGGCTATGGCTACACCTTC
few,TRBJ2-1,TRBD2,TRBV28,CASSRLADYNEQFF,TGTGCCAGCAGTCGACTAGCGGATTACAATGAGCAGTTCTTC
.,TRBJ1-2,.,TRBV2,CASSLEGGGYTF,TGTGCCAGCAGCCTAGAGGGCGGCGGCTACACCTTC
.,TRBJ1-1,.,TRBV6-5,CASTPWGVNTEAFF,TGTGCCAGCACCCCCTGGGGGGTGAACACTGAAGCTTTCTTT
.,TRBJ1-1,.,TRBV11-2,CASSPQVGRNTEAFF,TGTGCCAGCAGCCCACAGGTCGGCAGGAACACTGAAGCTTTCTTT
.,TRBJ2-7,.,TRBV7-2,CASSLGAGSSYEQYF,TGTGCCAGCAGCTTAGGGGCAGGGTCCTCCTACGAGCAGTACTTC
.,TRBJ2-5,TRBD2,TRBV4-1,CASSQDWGGVATQYF,TGCGCCAGCAGCCAAGATTGGGGGGGAGTCGCTACCCAGTACTTC
.,TRBJ1-2,TRBD1,TRBV12-3/TRBV12-4,CASSFGLRGQSIF,TGTGCCAGCAGTTTTGGGTTGAGGGGGCAAAGCATCTTC
.,TRBJ2-1,TRBD1,TRBV5-1,CASSLFSGGGNEQFF,TGCGCCAGCAGCTTGTTTTCAGGGGGCGGCAATGAGCAGTTCTTC
.,TRBJ2-1,TRBD1,TRBV6-1,CASSEGPRTGNEQFF,TGTGCCAGCAGTGAAGGGCCCCGGACAGGGAATGAGCAGTTCTTC
.,TRBJ2-4,.,TRBV2,CASSSPRTVAKNIQYF,TGTGCCAGCAGTTCCCCCCGGACTGTAGCCAAAAACATTCAGTACTTC
.,TRBJ2-2,.,TRBV15,CATSPQRVAGELFF,TGTGCCACCAGCCCGCAACGGGTTGCCGGGGAGCTGTTTTTT
.,TRBJ2-7,TRBD2,TRBV24-1,CATSVPGLAGVSEQYF,TGTGCCACCAGTGTTCCCGGACTAGCGGGAGTCTCCGAGCAGTACTTC
.,TRBJ2-7,TRBD1,TRBV4-2,CASSQEWGQGAQEQYF,TGTGCCAGCAGCCAAGAATGGGGACAGGGGGCGCAGGAGCAGTACTTC
.,TRBJ1-2,.,TRBV14,CASSQDPARAYGYTF,TGTGCCAGCAGCCAAGATCCCGCGCGGGCGTATGGCTACACCTTC
.,TRBJ1-1,.,TRBV2,CASSPDRWGGTEAFF,TGTGCCAGCTCCCCCGACAGGTGGGGGGGCACTGAAGCTTTCTTT
.,TRBJ2-1,TRBD2,TRBV12-5,CASGSGLAEEQFF,TGTGCTAGTGGTTCCGGACTAGCGGAGGAGCAGTTCTTC
.,TRBJ2-1,.,TRBV6-1,CASSERLTNEQFF,TGTGCCAGCAGTGAAAGACTCACCAATGAGCAGTTCTTC
once,TRBJ1-1,TRBD1,TRBV3-1/TRBV3-2,CASSQRDLRQGNTEAFF,TGTGCCAGCAGCCAAAGGGACCTCAGACAGGGTAACACTGAAGCTTTCTTT
.,TRBJ2-5,TRBD2,TRBV5-1,CASSWRGLAGQETQYF,TGCGCCAGCAGCTGGAGGGGACTAGCGGGCCAAGAGACCCAGTACTTC
.,TRBJ2-5,.,TRBV6-5,CASSYRQGFETQYF,TGTGCCAGCAGTTATCGCCAGGGTTTCGAGACCCAGTACTTC
.,TRBJ2-1,TRBD2,TRBV6-1,CASSVRTSGRPNEQFF,TGTGCCAGCAGTGTTCGGACTAGCGGGAGGCCCAATGAGCAGTTCTTC
.,TRBJ1-3,.,TRBV5-6,CASSLAGGWPGNTIYF,TGTGCCAGCAGCTTGGCTGGCGGCTGGCCCGGAAACACCATATATTTT
.,TRBJ1-2,TRBD1,TRBV19,CASSPPRQGAIGYGYTF,TGTGCCAGTAGTCCCCCTCGACAGGGGGCAATAGGTTATGGCTACACCTTC
.,TRBJ2-7,TRBD1,TRBV27,CASSRKGQAYEQYF,TGTGCCAGCAGCCGAAAGGGACAGGCTTACGAGCAGTACTTC
.,TRBJ2-3,.,TRBV6-4,CASSDSNGGADTQYF,TGTGCCAGCAGTGACTCGAATGGGGGCGCAGATACGCAGTATTTT
once,TRBJ1-6,TRBD1,TRBV2,CASRGQVSNSPLHF,TGTGCCAGCAGGGGACAGGTATCGAATTCACCCCTCCACTTT
.,TRBJ1-1,.,TRBV7-9,CASSLIPRGMNTEAFF,TGTGCCAGCAGCTTAATTCCCCGGGGTATGAACACTGAAGCTTTCTTT
.,TRBJ2-1,TRBD2,TRBV5-4,CASSLVSSGSGEQFF,TGTGCCAGCAGCTTGGTCAGTAGCGGGAGTGGCGAGCAGTTCTTC
.,TRBJ1-4,.,TRBV19,CASSRAPVGIEKLFF,TGTGCCAGTAGTAGGGCCCCCGTCGGGATTGAAAAACTGTTTTTT
.,TRBJ2-7,TRBD1,TRBV7-2,CASSLVPGGAGYEQYF,TGTGCCAGCAGCTTAGTTCCAGGGGGCGCCGGCTACGAGCAGTACTTC
.,TRBJ2-7,TRBD2,TRBV5-1,CASSFLAGSSEQYF,TGCGCCAGCAGCTTCCTAGCGGGATCGAGTGAGCAGTACTTC
.,TRBJ2-1,TRBD1,TRBV5-4,CASSLDRGRVNEQFF,TGTGCCAGCAGCCTCGACAGGGGGCGCGTCAATGAGCAGTTCTTC
.,TRBJ1-6,.,TRBV21-1,CASSKGVTVPLSYNSPLHF,TGTGCCAGCAGCAAAGGAGTAACAGTTCCGCTTTCCTATAATTCACCCCTCCACTTT
.,TRBJ2-4,TRBD1,TRBV30,CAWRGQGSWDF,TGTGCCTGGAGGGGACAGGGGTCATGGGACTTC
.,TRBJ1-2,TRBD1,TRBV11-2,CASSSATGVNYGYTF,TGTGCCAGCAGCTCCGCCACAGGGGTCAACTATGGCTACACCTTC
few,TRBJ2-1,TRBD2,TRBV4-3,CASRTGAGGDNEQFF,TGCGCCAGCAGGACGGGAGCGGGAGGAGACAATGAGCAGTTCTTC
.,TRBJ2-7,.,TRBV29-1,CSVSGLESYEQYF,TGCAGCGTGTCTGGACTTGAATCCTACGAGCAGTACTTC
.,TRBJ2-6,TRBD1,TRBV10-3,CAIGPGRGLPGANVLTF,TGTGCCATCGGCCCGGGCAGGGGGCTCCCTGGGGCCAACGTCCTGACTTTC
.,TRBJ2-7,.,TRBV27,CASSLGPIRGYEQYF,TGTGCCAGCAGTTTGGGGCCAATCAGGGGTTACGAGCAGTACTTC
.,TRBJ2-5,.,TRBV11-2,CASSLKFTAQETQYF,TGTGCCAGCAGCTTAAAATTCACAGCTCAAGAGACCCAGTACTTC
few,TRBJ2-7,TRBD2,TRBV27,CASSRAKKGGSSYEQYF,TGTGCCAGCAGTAGAGCTAAGAAGGGCGGGAGCTCCTACGAGCAGTACTTC
.,TRBJ2-1,TRBD1,TRBV9,CASSAQDRVYNEQFF,TGTGCCAGCAGCGCCCAGGACAGGGTCTACAATGAGCAGTTCTTC
.,TRBJ1-3,.,TRBV4-2,CASSQEWQSSSGNTIYF,TGTGCCAGCAGCCAAGAATGGCAGTCCAGCTCTGGAAACACCATATATTTT
once,TRBJ2-1,TRBD1,TRBV7-3,CASSPDRVNEQFF,TGTGCCAGCAGCCCGGACAGGGTCAATGAGCAGTTCTTC
once,TRBJ2-3,TRBD2,TRBV7-2,CASSLVWLAGDTQYF,TGTGCCAGCAGCTTAGTATGGCTAGCGGGGGACACGCAGTATTTT
.,TRBJ2-7,TRBD1,TRBV11-2,CASSLRPGQTYEQYF,TGTGCCAGCAGCTTACGTCCGGGACAGACTTACGAGCAGTACTTC
.,TRBJ2-7,.,TRBV7-9,CASSARQSSYEQYF,TGTGCCAGCAGCGCCAGACAAAGCTCCTACGAGCAGTACTTC
.,TRBJ2-7,TRBD1,TRBV7-2,CASSWDRGHEQYF,TGTGCCAGCAGCTGGGACAGGGGCCACGAGCAGTACTTC
.,TRBJ2-5,TRBD2,TRBV9,CASSPGLAPQETQYF,TGTGCCAGCAGCCCCGGACTAGCCCCACAAGAGACCCAGTACTTC
.,TRBJ2-7,TRBD2,TRBV5-6,CASSLRSASGAYEQYF,TGTGCCAGCAGCTTGAGGTCGGCTAGCGGGGCCTACGAGCAGTACTTC
once,TRBJ2-1,.,TRBV10-3,CAISDWTTKISGNEQFF,TGTGCCATCAGTGATTGGACAACCAAAATATCTGGGAATGAGCAGTTCTTC